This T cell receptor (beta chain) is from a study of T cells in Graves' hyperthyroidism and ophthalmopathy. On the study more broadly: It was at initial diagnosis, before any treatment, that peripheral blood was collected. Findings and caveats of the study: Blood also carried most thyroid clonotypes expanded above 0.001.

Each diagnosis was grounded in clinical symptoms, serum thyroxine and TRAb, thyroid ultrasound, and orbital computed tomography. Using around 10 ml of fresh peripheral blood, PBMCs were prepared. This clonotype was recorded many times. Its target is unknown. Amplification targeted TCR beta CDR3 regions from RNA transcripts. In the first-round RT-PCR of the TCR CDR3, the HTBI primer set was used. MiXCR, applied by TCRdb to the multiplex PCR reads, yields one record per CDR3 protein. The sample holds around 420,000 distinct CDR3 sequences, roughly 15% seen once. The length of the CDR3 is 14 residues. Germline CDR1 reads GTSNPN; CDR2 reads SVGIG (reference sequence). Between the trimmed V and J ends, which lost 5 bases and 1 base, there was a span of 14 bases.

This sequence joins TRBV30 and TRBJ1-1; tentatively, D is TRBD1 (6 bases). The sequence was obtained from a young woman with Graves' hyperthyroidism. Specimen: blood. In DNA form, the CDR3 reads TGTGCCTGGGGTTTAGGGACACCGAACACTGAAGCTTTCTTT. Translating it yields CAWGLGTPNTEAFF.